Following are 22 T cell receptor beta chains from one sample sequenced in a study of human T cells and chemical hapten exposure. Documented time point: patch test 1, 2 weeks after DPC sensitization. Stated treatment: therapeutic diphenylcyclopropenone sensitization with weekly scalp DPC. TCRdb independently ran MiXCR on the RACE reads; one entry per CDR3 protein. The sample consists of around 110,000 distinct CDR3 sequences, about 12% of them appearing once. The input for sequencing was whole blood, taken in connection with sensitization to the hapten diphenylcyclopropenone (DPC). The origin of the receptors is a woman in her forties or fifties with alopecia areata. Some clones in this sample may be carry-over from other donors' samples.

This clonotype was seen a handful of times. This chain links TRBV29-1 with TRBJ2-1; D is undetermined. V lost 7 bases and J lost 0, with 7 bases in between. The CDR3 loop spans 12 amino acids. Looked up from germline, CDR1 is SQVTM and CDR2 is ANQGSEA. The CDR3 is CSAADSYNEQFF. CDR3 coding DNA: TGCAGCGCGGCGGACTCCTACAATGAGCAGTTCTTC.

The chain joins TRBV29-1 to TRBJ1-3; no reliable D call. Germline CDR1 and CDR2: SQVTM and ANQGSEA. The CDR3 length is 13 residues. V was trimmed by 7 bases and J by 4 bases, leaving 14 bases between them. CDR3 amino acids: CSAQPSGGNTIYF. The CDR3 DNA is TGCAGCGCTCAACCGTCTGGCGGAAACACCATATATTTT. Drawing the rest from reference TRBV29-1 and TRBJ1-3, the complete variable domain is SAVISQKPSRDICQRGTSLTIQCQVDSQVTMMFWYRQQPGQSLTLIATANQGSEATYESGFVIDKFPISRPNLTFSTLTVSNMSPEDSSIYLCSAQPSGGNTIYFGEGSWLTVV.

This rearrangement joins TRBV10-1 to TRBJ2-2; possible D gene TRBD1, 6 bases. This CDR3 is 19 amino acids long. The germline V gene has CDR1 WNHNN and CDR2 SYGVQD (reference sequence). The ends were cut back, 0 bases at V and 0 bases at J, with 17 bases in the middle. CDR3 DNA sequence: TGCGCCAGCAGTGAGTCCCTTAATCCCGGGACAACGAACACCGGGGAGCTGTTTTTT. Translated, it gives CASSESLNPGTTNTGELFF.

The chain employs TRBV10-3 and TRBJ1-2, with TRBD1 identical over 9 bases. The CDR3 covers 16 residues. In germline, CDR1 is ENHRY, CDR2 SYGVKD. The trim removed 5 bases at V and 4 bases at J, leaving 11 bases unmatched. In DNA, the CDR3 is TGTGCCATCAGTTCGACAGGGGGGGAAGACTTCTATGGCTACACCTTC. Its protein is CAISSTGGEDFYGYTF.

This chain uses TRBV29-1 with TRBJ2-3; no firm D call. The ends were cut back, 4 bases at V and 2 bases at J, with 13 bases in the middle. Germline V gene lookup returns CDR1 SQVTM and CDR2 ANQGSEA. The CDR3 length is 14 residues. The CDR3 nucleotides read TGCAGCGTTGTAGGTAGTAGGGACACAGATACGCAGTATTTT. This codes for CSVVGSRDTDTQYF.

The table lists this clonotype with a few counts. The CDR3 DNA is TGTGCCAGCAGTTTAGGGAGTAGTCAGCCCCAGCATTTT. It encodes CASSLGSSQPQHF. The V call is TRBV12-3 or TRBV12-4, the J call TRBJ1-5; D remains ambiguous. This CDR3 has 13 amino acids. Trimming pared 1 base from V and 6 bases from J, leaving 7 bases between.

Only a few counts were recorded for this clonotype. CDR3 amino acids: CASSDYTGGAGNTIYF. CDR3 coding DNA: TGTGCCAGCAGCGATTATACAGGGGGCGCTGGAAACACCATATATTTT. The J gene is TRBJ1-3, the V gene TRBV7-6; 9 bases match TRBD1. This CDR3 has 16 residues. The ends lost 5 bases at V and 2 bases at J; junction bases unmatched: 7. Germline V gene lookup returns CDR1 SGHVS and CDR2 FNYEAQ.

The CDR3 loop is CSVRGGSSETQYF. The CDR3 coding sequence is TGCAGCGTCCGGGGAGGGTCATCAGAGACCCAGTACTTC. The rearrangement joins TRBV29-1 to TRBJ2-5, with 7 bases aligning to TRBD2. The CDR3 consists of 13 residues. The trim removed 6 bases at V and 4 bases at J, leaving 8 bases unmatched. Per germline, CDR1 SQVTM and CDR2 ANQGSEA.

This clonotype was detected many times. The CDR3 is CASSEFGTEAFF. The CDR3 DNA is TGTGCCAGCAGTGAATTCGGTACTGAAGCTTTCTTT. The chain carries TRBV2 and TRBJ1-1; no definite D call. This CDR3 is built from 12 residues. CDR1 and CDR2 from the germline V gene are SNHLY and FYNNEI. V lost 2 bases to trimming and J lost 5 bases, with 6 bases between them.

The gene calls are TRBV29-1 and TRBJ2-5; no clear D gene. CDR1 and CDR2 from the germline V gene are SQVTM and ANQGSEA. V was shortened by 6 bases and J by 7 bases, with 15 bases between the two germline ends. This CDR3 comprises 12 residues. CDR3: CSVLLTGRTQYF. The CDR3, as DNA: TGCAGCGTCTTACTCACCGGGCGGACCCAGTACTTC.

This clonotype occurred once. The V gene is TRBV18, the J gene TRBJ1-1, with D possibly TRBD1 on 5 matching bases. Germline-derived CDR1 and CDR2 are KGHSH and LQKENI. The CDR3 has 16 residues. Deletions cut 6 bases from V and 11 bases from J, with 28 bases between. The DNA of the CDR3 is TGTGCCAGCTCTCCAGAGCGTAGGGGACCCCTCGTGCGGGCTTTCTTT. Protein product: CASSPERRGPLVRAFF.

This clonotype was recorded a few times. The chain combines TRBV10-1 with TRBJ2-7; a weak D match, TRBD1 (5 bases). This CDR3 is 13 amino acids long. Deletions cut 2 bases from V and 7 bases from J, with 12 bases between. The germline CDR1 and CDR2 sequences are WNHNN and SYGVQD (reference sequence). DNA for the CDR3: TGCGCCAGCAGTGAGCGACAGTTTTCAGAGCAGTACTTC. The encoded protein is CASSERQFSEQYF.

This clonotype was seen only a few times. The junction departs from germline at one end; a sequencing error may be responsible. The chain joins TRBV27 to TRBJ2-3, with 7 nucleotides matching TRBD2. Germline values: CDR1 MNHEY, CDR2 SMNVEV (reference sequence). This CDR3 has 16 residues. CDR3 in amino acids: CASSLSPLAVQNTQYF. CDR3 in DNA: TGTGCCAGCAGTCTATCCCCTCTAGCGGTCCAAAATACGCAGTATTTT.

The sample holds many counts of this clonotype. V gene TRBV28 combines with J gene TRBJ1-5; D is unclear. The CDR3 totals 12 residues. Germline CDR1 MDHEN, CDR2 SYDVKM. Trimming removed 6 bases at V and 6 bases at J, with 9 bases between. The CDR3 DNA reads as TGTGCCAGCAGCTTAGGAGGTCAGCCCCAGCATTTT. It yields the protein CASSLGGQPQHF.

The V call is TRBV7-2, the J call TRBJ2-7; 11 nucleotides match TRBD1. The ends lost 5 bases at V and 4 bases at J; junction bases unmatched: 7. The CDR3 length is 15 residues. Germline loops: CDR1 SGHTA, CDR2 FQGNSA. The CDR3 here is CASSPWTGGSYEQYF. DNA of the CDR3: TGTGCCAGCAGCCCATGGACAGGGGGCAGTTACGAGCAGTACTTC.

The table lists this clonotype with a few counts. The chain links TRBV7-2 to TRBJ2-3; D is unclear. The V gene's germline CDR1 is SGHTA and CDR2 FQGNSA. V was shortened by 0 bases and J by 4 bases, with 5 bases between the two germline ends. CDR3 length equals 13 residues. The CDR3 loop is CASSLAHADTQYF. The CDR3 DNA reads TGTGCCAGCAGCTTAGCACACGCAGATACGCAGTATTTT.

This clonotype has just a few counts. This chain links TRBV6-5 with TRBJ2-7; D is possibly TRBD1 or TRBD2 (5 bases each). Trimming left V 6 bases short and J 4 bases short, with 13 bases between. The CDR3 runs to 13 residues. Per germline, CDR1 MNHEY and CDR2 SVGAGI. The CDR3: CASSFRERYEQYF. In DNA, the CDR3 is TGTGCCAGCAGCTTCAGGGAGAGGTACGAGCAGTACTTC.

This clonotype has a handful of counts. The chain couples TRBV11-3 to TRBJ2-7; TRBD1 or TRBD2 may be the D gene (5 bases each). Trimming took off 5 bases at V and 3 bases at J, with 14 bases between the two ends. The CDR3 is made up of 14 amino acids. Germline values: CDR1 SGHNT, CDR2 YENEEA. The CDR3 DNA reads as TGTGCCAGCAGCCCGACTGGGGGAAACTACGAGCAGTACTTC. This sequence encodes CASSPTGGNYEQYF.

This clonotype was seen many times. The chain couples TRBV20-1 to TRBJ1-4; D unresolved. The V end was cut by 6 bases, the J end by 8 bases, with 19 bases between. The CDR3 loop spans 14 amino acids. The germline V gene has CDR1 DFQATT and CDR2 SNEGSKA (reference sequence). The CDR3 sequence is CSARRRSHWEKLFF. CDR3 sequence (DNA): TGCAGTGCAAGGCGCCGCAGCCATTGGGAAAAACTGTTTTTT.

This clonotype was seen more than once but under ten times. This rearrangement joins TRBV28 to TRBJ2-4; D remains unclear. This CDR3 has 15 residues. V lost 1 base and J 0 bases, leaving 7 bases between the germline ends. Germline-derived CDR1 and CDR2 are MDHEN and SYDVKM. CDR3 sequence: CASSLFGLAKNIQYF. The DNA of the CDR3 is TGTGCCAGCAGTTTATTTGGCCTAGCCAAAAACATTCAGTACTTC.

There are many counts of this clonotype. V usage is TRBV20-1 and J usage is TRBJ1-2; D is uncertain. The CDR3 is made up of 15 amino acids. Germline CDR1 reads DFQATT; CDR2 reads SNEGSKA (reference sequence). V was pared by 1 base and J by 2 bases, with 14 bases between. CDR3 DNA: TGCAGTGCTAGAGGTTTCCAGTCGCGGAACTATGGCTACACCTTC. Protein: CSARGFQSRNYGYTF.

The J gene is TRBJ2-3, the V gene TRBV7-2; possibly TRBD2 for D (7 bases). Deletions cut 5 bases from V and 6 bases from J, with 18 bases between. Germline CDR1 and CDR2: SGHTA and FQGNSA. CDR3 size: 15 residues. CDR3 in amino acids: CASSLGGAPLDTQYF. DNA for the CDR3: TGTGCCAGCAGCCTAGGGGGGGCCCCGCTGGATACGCAGTATTTT.